The clone carrying this T cell receptor (beta chain) was observed a handful of times. What it binds is unknown. The sample originates from a study of OX40 agonist ivuxolimab in advanced cancers. About the study: The patients got ivuxolimab, which is an agonistic anti-OX40 (CD134) antibody.

Germline V gene lookup returns CDR1 LNHDA and CDR2 SQIVND (reference sequence). The CDR3 spans 12 residues. Trimming stripped 5 bases from V and 6 bases from J, with 10 bases between. Overall study findings and caveats: Part of the nonresponder group also had normalized T-cell clonal expansion that was low. Both CD4+ and CD8+ T cell populations in blood had undergone clonal expansion by week 6 at 0.1 to 3.0 mg/kg.

The table came from immunoSEQ multiplex PCR; TCRdb's copy has only in-frame clones and leaves some out. Here the sample spans tens of thousands of clones, roughly 90% being singletons. The material sequenced was CD4+ or CD8+ T cells sorted from blood, taken in a trial of the OX40 agonist ivuxolimab. The V gene is TRBV19, the J gene TRBJ1-1, with a tentative D call TRBD1 (5 bases). This TCR was recovered from an adult with an advanced solid tumor such as melanoma, head and neck, liver or kidney cancer. The CDR3 loop is CASSWGAAEAFF. In DNA, the CDR3 is TGTGCCAGTAGTTGGGGCGCGGCTGAAGCTTTCTTT.